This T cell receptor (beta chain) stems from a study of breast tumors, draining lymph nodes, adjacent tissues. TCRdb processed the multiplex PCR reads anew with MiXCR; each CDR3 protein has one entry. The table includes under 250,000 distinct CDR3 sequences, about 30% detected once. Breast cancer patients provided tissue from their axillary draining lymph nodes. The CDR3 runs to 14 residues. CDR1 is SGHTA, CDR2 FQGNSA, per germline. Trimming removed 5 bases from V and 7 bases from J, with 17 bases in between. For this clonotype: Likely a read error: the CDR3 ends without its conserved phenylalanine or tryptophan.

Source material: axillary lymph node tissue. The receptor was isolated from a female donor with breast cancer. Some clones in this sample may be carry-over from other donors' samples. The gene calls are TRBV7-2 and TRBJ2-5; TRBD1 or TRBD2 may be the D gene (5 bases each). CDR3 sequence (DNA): TGTGCCAGCAGCCCACCGGGGACGAAAGGGACCCAGTACCTC. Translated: CASSPPGTKGTQYL.